These T cell receptor beta chains were read from a single sample in a study of shared clonotypes between healthy human individuals. Sequencing used immunoSEQ multiplex PCR; TCRdb keeps in-frame clones, though not all of them. Of 650,000 to 800,000 clones detected, about 92% appear once; the ten largest clones hold 24%. Sequenced: naive CD8+ T cells sorted from blood. The receptors were gathered from a man younger than 40 in good health. The CDR3 runs from the conserved cysteine through the conserved F or W. Fields, in order: V gene, CDR3 length, J gene, D gene, CDR3 protein. A D gene is named only where the DNA matches it firmly.

v_gene: TRBV10-1
len: 15
j_gene: TRBJ2-7
d_gene: NA
CDR3aa: CASSEALAESYEQYF

v_gene: TRBV6-1
len: 15
j_gene: TRBJ2-7
d_gene: TRBD2
CDR3aa: CASSEWEGGGYEQYF

v_gene: TRBV5-1
len: 15
j_gene: TRBJ1-2
d_gene: NA
CDR3aa: CASSTLRADNYGYTF

v_gene: TRBV29-1
len: 13
j_gene: TRBJ2-7
d_gene: NA
CDR3aa: CSVVSGSPYEQYF

v_gene: TRBV27
len: 16
j_gene: TRBJ2-3
d_gene: NA
CDR3aa: CASSTLISGYTDTQYF

v_gene: TRBV27
len: 13
j_gene: TRBJ2-1
d_gene: NA
CDR3aa: CASSFTRINEQFF

v_gene: TRBV15
len: 18
j_gene: TRBJ2-5
d_gene: NA
CDR3aa: CATSRDSRLEPNQETQYF

v_gene: TRBV11-2
len: 14
j_gene: TRBJ2-3
d_gene: NA
CDR3aa: CASSLWRTTDTQYF

v_gene: TRBV15
len: 16
j_gene: TRBJ2-1
d_gene: TRBD2
CDR3aa: CATSRGLAGAYNEQFF

v_gene: TRBV7-9
len: 14
j_gene: TRBJ2-5
d_gene: NA
CDR3aa: CASSLAAERETQYF

v_gene: TRBV7-2
len: 15
j_gene: TRBJ2-7
d_gene: TRBD2
CDR3aa: CASSLLAGGPGEQYF

v_gene: TRBV4-2
len: 16
j_gene: TRBJ1-4
d_gene: TRBD1
CDR3aa: CASSHNSPGGFEKLFF

v_gene: TRBV2
len: 15
j_gene: TRBJ1-5
d_gene: TRBD1
CDR3aa: CASSGLGTGNQPQHF

v_gene: TRBV28
len: 15
j_gene: TRBJ2-7
d_gene: NA
CDR3aa: CASSAGGAGAYEQYF

v_gene: TRBV7-3
len: 13
j_gene: TRBJ1-2
d_gene: NA
CDR3aa: CASSPPWVYGYTF